This T cell receptor (beta chain) appears in the sequencing data of a study of T cells after posttransplantation cyclophosphamide (dated by TCRdb to about 2016). Some background on the complete study: Using TRB sequencing, the study followed how the T cell repertoire reconstituted after myeloablative bone marrow transplantation in which posttransplantation cyclophosphamide served as GVHD prophylaxis. Samples from around 37 PTCy-treated patients, along with samples from roughly 15 of their related bone marrow donors, underwent antigen receptor sequencing. Blood from all 30 or so PTCy patients with 1-year posttransplant specimens was subjected to TRB sequencing. In 3 patients, up to about 3 additional blood samples taken between 2 and 5.2 years after transplant also underwent TRB sequencing, as did pretransplant blood from 4 patients. TRA and TRB clonality were tightly correlated in 9 samples, so subsequent TCR analyses focused on TRB only. Public TRB sequences were searched against a database of over 3,000 sequences associated with responses to pathogens, tumor antigens, self-antigens and alloantigens.

TRB sequencing was run on genomic DNA with either the immunoSEQ assay at survey resolution or the hsTCRB kit. In the paper's pipeline: The immunoSEQ software handled initial read processing, and the LymphoSeq R package was used for repertoire analyses. Clonality was calculated as 1 minus normalized Shannon entropy, and the Gini coefficient was also calculated for each TRB dataset. To infer phenotypes in unsorted samples, TRB sequences from sorted subsets of the recipient or donor were mapped onto unsorted samples from the same recipient. The immuneACCESS repertoire file appears here via TCRdb, limited to in-frame rearrangements. These files lack a portion of the clones; in checked studies, under half of the deficit traces to unresolved V genes, and the cause of the others is not known. V and J calls and clone size are given by that table; D and trimming were obtained from the DNA. This sample was tabulated with 30,000 to 40,000 clones, among which there are no singletons. The ten largest clones add up to 2.5% of the sample.

The table lists this clone with many counts. The antigen it recognizes is unknown. Nothing much larger sits one base from this clone, and base qualities are not available. The cysteine opens and the phenylalanine closes a CDR3 of 14 amino acids. Solely the CDR3 DNA is kept, with 42 bases framed from the first base. The germline V gene sets CDR1 to SGHTA and CDR2 to FQGNSA. Relative to germline, V is 4 bases shorter and J is 7 bases shorter, with 17 bases between their ends. Related bone marrow donors provided peripheral blood samples on the day of marrow donation. Mononuclear cells from peripheral blood and bone marrow were separated by Ficoll-Hypaque density centrifugation and then cryopreserved. Study-wide findings and limitations: The TRB repertoires of T cells infiltrating skin or the GI tract showed only limited overlap with the TRB repertoires found in blood. Across 35 to 45 patients, TRB clonality was highly associated with recipient CMV seropositivity and CMV reactivation, and diversity in PTCy patients was similar to diversity in CNI/methotrexate controls. Donor-recipient similarity was low at 1-2 months but increased during the first year, and donor CD8+ memory clones often dominated later blood repertoires.

This chain joins TRBV7-2 to TRBJ2-7, with TRBD2 tentatively as D gene (5 bases match). The receptor comes from a man aged 50 to 59 in good health, CMV-negative, and a related stem cell transplant donor. The sequenced material came from PBMCs. The CDR3 protein sequence reads: CASSSQGGQREQYF. In nucleotide form, the sequence is TGTGCCAGCAGCTCCCAAGGAGGCCAAAGGGAGCAGTACTTC.